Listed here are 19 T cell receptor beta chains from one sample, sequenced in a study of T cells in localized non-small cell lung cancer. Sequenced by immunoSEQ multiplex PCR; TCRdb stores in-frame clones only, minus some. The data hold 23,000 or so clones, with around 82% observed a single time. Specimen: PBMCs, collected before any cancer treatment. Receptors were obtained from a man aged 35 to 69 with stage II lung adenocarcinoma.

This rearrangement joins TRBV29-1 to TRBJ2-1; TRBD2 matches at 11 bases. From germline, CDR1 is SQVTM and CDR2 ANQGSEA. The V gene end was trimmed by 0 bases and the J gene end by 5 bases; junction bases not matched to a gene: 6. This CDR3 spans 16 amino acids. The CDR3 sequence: CSVEEGSSGRNNEQFF. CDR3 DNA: TGCAGCGTTGAAGAAGGGTCTAGCGGGAGGAACAATGAGCAGTTCTTC.

The CDR3 is CASSIAGGNYGYTF. CDR3 nucleotide sequence: TGTGCCAGTAGTATAGCAGGGGGCAACTATGGCTACACCTTC. V is TRBV19 and J is TRBJ1-2, with 8 bases identical to TRBD1. CDR1 LNHDA and CDR2 SQIVND come from the germline V gene (reference sequence). J was trimmed by 2 bases and V by 1 base; bases with no gene match: 0. The CDR3 is 14 amino acids.

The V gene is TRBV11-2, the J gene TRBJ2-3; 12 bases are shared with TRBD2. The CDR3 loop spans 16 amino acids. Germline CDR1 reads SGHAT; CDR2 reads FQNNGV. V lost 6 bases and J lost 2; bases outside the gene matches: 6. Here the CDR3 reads CASRRGLAGYTDTQYF. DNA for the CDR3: TGTGCCAGCAGGCGAGGACTAGCGGGATACACAGATACGCAGTATTTT.

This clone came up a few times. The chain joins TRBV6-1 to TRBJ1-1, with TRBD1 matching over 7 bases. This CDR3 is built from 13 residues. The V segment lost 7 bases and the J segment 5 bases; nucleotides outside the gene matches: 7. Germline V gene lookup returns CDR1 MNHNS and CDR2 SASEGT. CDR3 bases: TGTGCCAGCAATGGACAGGCGAGGACTGAAGCTTTCTTT. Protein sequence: CASNGQARTEAFF.

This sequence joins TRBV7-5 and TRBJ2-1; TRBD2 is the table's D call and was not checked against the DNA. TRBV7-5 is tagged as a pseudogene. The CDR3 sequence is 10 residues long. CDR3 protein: CARSFPPEFF. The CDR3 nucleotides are TGTGCCAGAAGCTTCCCTCCGGAGTTCTTC.

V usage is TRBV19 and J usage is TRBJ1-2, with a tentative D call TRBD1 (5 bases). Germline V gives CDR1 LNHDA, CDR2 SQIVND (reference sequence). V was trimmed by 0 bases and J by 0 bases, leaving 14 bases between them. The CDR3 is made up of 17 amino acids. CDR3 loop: CASSIEGTLASNYGYTF. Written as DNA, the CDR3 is TGTGCCAGTAGTATAGAGGGGACCTTAGCTTCTAACTATGGCTACACCTTC.

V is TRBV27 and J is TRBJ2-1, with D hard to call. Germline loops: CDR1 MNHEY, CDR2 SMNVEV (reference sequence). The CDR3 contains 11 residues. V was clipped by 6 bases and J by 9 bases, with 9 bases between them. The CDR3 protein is CASSYKFEQFF. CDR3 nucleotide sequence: TGTGCCAGCAGCTATAAATTTGAGCAGTTCTTC.

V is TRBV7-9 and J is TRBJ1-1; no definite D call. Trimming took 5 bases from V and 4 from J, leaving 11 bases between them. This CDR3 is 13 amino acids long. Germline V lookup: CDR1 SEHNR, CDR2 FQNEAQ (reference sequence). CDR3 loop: CASSPDWTTEAFF. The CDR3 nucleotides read TGTGCCAGCAGCCCCGACTGGACCACTGAAGCTTTCTTT.

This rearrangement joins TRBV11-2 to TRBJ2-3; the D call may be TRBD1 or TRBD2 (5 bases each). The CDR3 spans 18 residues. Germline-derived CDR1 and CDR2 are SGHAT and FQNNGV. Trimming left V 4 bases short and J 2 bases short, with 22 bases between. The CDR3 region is CASSSTRFDRGVTDTQYF. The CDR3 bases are TGTGCCAGCAGCTCCACCCGCTTCGATCGAGGGGTCACAGATACGCAGTATTTT.

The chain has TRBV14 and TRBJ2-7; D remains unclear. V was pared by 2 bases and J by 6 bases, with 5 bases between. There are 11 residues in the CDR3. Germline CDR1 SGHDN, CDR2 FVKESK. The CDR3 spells CASSQNAEQYF. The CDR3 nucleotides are TGTGCCAGCAGCCAAAACGCCGAGCAGTACTTC.

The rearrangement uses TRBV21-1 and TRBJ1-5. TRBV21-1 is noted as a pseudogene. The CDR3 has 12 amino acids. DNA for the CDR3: TGTGCCAGCAGCAAAAGGAGAAAACCCCAGCATTTT. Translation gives CASSKRRKPQHF.

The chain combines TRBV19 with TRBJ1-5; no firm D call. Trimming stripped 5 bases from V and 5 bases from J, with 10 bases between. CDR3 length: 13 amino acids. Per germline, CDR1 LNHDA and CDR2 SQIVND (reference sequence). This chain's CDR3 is CASSFLRDQPQHF. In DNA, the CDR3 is TGTGCCAGTAGTTTCCTTAGGGATCAGCCCCAGCATTTT.

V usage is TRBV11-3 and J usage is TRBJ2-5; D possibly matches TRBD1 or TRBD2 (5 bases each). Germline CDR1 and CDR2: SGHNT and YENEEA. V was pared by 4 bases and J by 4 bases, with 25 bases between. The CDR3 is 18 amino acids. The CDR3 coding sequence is TGTGCCAGCAGCTCCCTAGCAGGGAATAGCGCTGGTGGAGAGACCCAGTACTTC. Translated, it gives CASSSLAGNSAGGETQYF.

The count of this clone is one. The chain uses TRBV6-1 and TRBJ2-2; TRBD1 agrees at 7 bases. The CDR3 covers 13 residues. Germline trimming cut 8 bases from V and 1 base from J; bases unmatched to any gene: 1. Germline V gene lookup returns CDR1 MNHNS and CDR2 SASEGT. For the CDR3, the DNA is TGTGCCAGCCGGACAGGGAACACCGGGGAGCTGTTTTTT. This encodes CASRTGNTGELFF.

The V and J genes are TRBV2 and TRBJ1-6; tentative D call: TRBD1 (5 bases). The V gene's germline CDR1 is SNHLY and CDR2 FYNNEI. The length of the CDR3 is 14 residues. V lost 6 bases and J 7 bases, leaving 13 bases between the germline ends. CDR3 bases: TGTGCCAGCAGGGTTGAGGGACTAAATTCACCCCTCCACTTT. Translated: CASRVEGLNSPLHF.

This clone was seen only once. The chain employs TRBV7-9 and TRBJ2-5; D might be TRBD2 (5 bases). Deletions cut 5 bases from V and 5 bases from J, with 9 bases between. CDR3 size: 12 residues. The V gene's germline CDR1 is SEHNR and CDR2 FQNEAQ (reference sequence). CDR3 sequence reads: CASSGGVETQYF. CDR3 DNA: TGTGCCAGCAGCGGAGGCGTGGAGACCCAGTACTTC.

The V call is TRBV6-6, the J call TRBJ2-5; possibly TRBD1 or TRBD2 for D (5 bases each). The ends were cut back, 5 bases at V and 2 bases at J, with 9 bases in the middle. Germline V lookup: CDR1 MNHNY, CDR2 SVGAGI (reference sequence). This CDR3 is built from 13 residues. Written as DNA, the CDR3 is TGTGCCAGCAGTCCGGGACGTCAAGAGACCCAGTACTTC. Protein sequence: CASSPGRQETQYF.

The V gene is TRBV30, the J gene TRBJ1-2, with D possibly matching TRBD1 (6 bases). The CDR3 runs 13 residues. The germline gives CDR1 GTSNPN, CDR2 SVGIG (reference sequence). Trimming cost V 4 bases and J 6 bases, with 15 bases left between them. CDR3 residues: CAWTRGALDGYTF. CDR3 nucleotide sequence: TGTGCCTGGACTCGGGGGGCGTTGGATGGCTACACCTTC. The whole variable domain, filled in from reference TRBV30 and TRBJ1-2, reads SQTIHQWPATLVQPVGSPLSLECTVEGTSNPNLYWYRQAAGRGLQLLFYSVGIGQISSEVPQNLSASRPQDRQFILSSKKLLLSDSGFYLCAWTRGALDGYTFGSGTRLTVV.

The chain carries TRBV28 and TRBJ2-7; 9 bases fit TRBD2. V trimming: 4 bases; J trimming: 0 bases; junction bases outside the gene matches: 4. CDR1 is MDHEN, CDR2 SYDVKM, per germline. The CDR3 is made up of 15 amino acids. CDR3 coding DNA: TGTGCCAGCAGTTCGACTAGCGGATCCTCCTACGAGCAGTACTTC. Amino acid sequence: CASSSTSGSSYEQYF.